This T cell receptor beta chain was sequenced during a study of T cell repertoires in ileal Crohn's disease (dated by TCRdb to the late 2010s). General notes on the study: The median duration of disease was 6 to 10 years, and at the time of surgery 35% of patients were active smokers. TCR repertoire analysis was done in a few dozen Crohn's disease patients from a prospective multicentre cohort. The study ran alongside a multicentre cohort designed to identify predictors of early endoscopic recurrence after ileocolonic resection. Roughly half of the patients were given postoperative therapy, with around 11 receiving thiopurines and under 20 receiving anti-TNF agents. Endoscopic postoperative recurrence was defined by a Rutgeerts score above i0. Around 460 nanograms of biopsy DNA per sample were submitted for commercial TCRB immunosequencing. The study sequenced roughly 170 mucosal samples from 57 patients, taken at several locations on the surgical specimen and at postoperative endoscopy. Every patient underwent surgery because of a complication, which was stricturing disease in approximately 60% and penetrating disease in around 39%. Biopsies taken from the inflamed portion of the ileum in the surgical resection specimen were designated as M0 samples. Beyond this particular receptor, the publication reports: Compared with non-smokers, patients who were active smokers at surgery showed a significantly higher proportion of clonal expansions (approximately 26% vs 17%, p=0.02). Endoscopic recurrence was found to be associated with higher high-frequency clone percentages at surgery, and recurrence was observed in all patients with clonality above 26.8% (18/57). Only a subgroup of patients, of unstated size, had their mucosal CD4 and CD8 T cells sorted and sequenced. Sorted CD8 T cells carried more high-frequency clones than CD4 T cells, suggesting mucosal expansions were mainly CD8.

Library construction relied on the immunoSEQ multiplex PCR assay. A two-step, amplification bias-controlled multiplex PCR was used by Adaptive Biotechnology to amplify CDR3 regions from genomic DNA. The first PCR used primers for every V and J gene segment; the second PCR added barcodes and Illumina adapters. CDR3 libraries were sequenced using an Illumina instrument. As for the authors' bioinformatics: The analysis drew on both the pipelines supplied by the vendor and custom analysis of the raw data in R/Bioconductor running R version 3.3.0. Clonality, which ranges from 0 to 1, was calculated as the inverse of the normalised Shannon entropy across all productive clones. High-frequency clones were defined as the repertoire share of the top 100 clones, retaining only clones passing a 95% confidence test. Repertoire diversity was measured with the Simpson index, and overlap between samples was measured with the Morisita-Horn index. TCRdb holds this immuneACCESS table with in-frame rearrangements only. Some clones are missing; in checked studies, unresolved V genes explain under half, and the rest has no known cause. Clone size and the V and J calls come from that table; the DNA yielded D and trimming. This sample lists around 15,000 clones; more than 85% were detected once. Approximately 6.5% of the sample is taken by the ten largest.

The CDR3 runs 12 residues from the cysteine to the phenylalanine. Left in the record is the CDR3 DNA by itself, 36 bases read in frame from the first base. The germline V gene gives CDR1 as MNHEY and CDR2 as SVGAGI. V is pared back by 5 bases and J by 3 bases, with 8 bases lying between the germline termini. Notes on this clone: Its antigen remains undetermined. The record has no base qualities; no much larger clone is one base away.

The sample's time point label is to be understood as: inflamed ileum from the surgical specimen. Eligible patients were adults with ileal or ileocolonic Crohn's disease who had an indication for ileocolonic resection. Whole ileal mucosal biopsies were kept frozen at -80 degrees C prior to DNA extraction. Genomic DNA was extracted from frozen whole biopsies with a TRizol-based method and quantified on a NanoDrop 2000 spectrophotometer. The source of this sequence is an adult with Crohn's disease. Sequences were obtained from ileal tissue. Recombination linked TRBV6-5 to TRBJ2-7; perhaps TRBD1 is the D gene, with 5 bases matching. The CDR3 amino acid sequence is: CASSLTGYEQYF. The DNA sequence follows: TGTGCCAGCAGTCTAACAGGCTACGAGCAGTACTTC.